This T cell receptor beta chain comes out of a study of T cell repertoires in cytomegalovirus infection. Whole-study results and caveats: People with CMV and the relevant HLA were identified by cumulative public TCR beta family frequency.

The CDR3 has 15 residues. From germline, CDR1 is SGHAT and CDR2 FQNNGV. TCRdb redid the calling of the reads with MiXCR, one entry per CDR3 protein. The repertoire holds approximately 990,000 distinct CDR3 sequences, with 25% to 40% as singletons. About this clonotype itself: The antigen remains unidentified. One junction end disagrees with the germline gene, perhaps due to a read error.

The sequences come from cultured CD8+ T cells from PBMCs, collected from culture after CMV antigen stimulation. The source is a human donor in good health (CMV status not recorded). Some clones in this sample may be carry-over from other donors' samples. J is TRBJ2-7 and V is TRBV11-2, with D possibly matching TRBD1 (5 bases). This CDR3 is CASSSSQGLLDEQYF. CDR3 in DNA: TGTGCCAGCAGCTCAAGCCAGGGCCTGCTCGACGAGCAGTACTTT.